The rows below give T cell receptor beta chains drawn from one sample of a study of post-analysis software for immune sequencing data. MiXCR was run by TCRdb on the PCR reads, yielding one entry per CDR3 protein. The sample lists some 890,000 distinct CDR3 sequences, 53% occurring once. Sequencing used blood. Receptors originate from a girl aged 10 to 17 with multiple sclerosis. Both conserved end residues are part of each CDR3. A D gene is named only where the DNA matches it firmly. Clone size is not always given. Where it is, it says once, few, many or a class for expanded clones.

v_call: TRBV7-2; d_call: TRBD2; j_call: TRBJ2-1; cdr3_length: 18; clone_size: -; cdr3_nt: TGTGCCAGCAGCTTTCTGGCGGGGGTAGCGGGGCACTACAATGAGCAGTTCTTC; cdr3_aa: CASSFLAGVAGHYNEQFF
v_call: TRBV10-3; d_call: -; j_call: TRBJ1-1; cdr3_length: 13; clone_size: -; cdr3_nt: TGTGCCATCACCCCGACACCGAACACTGAAGCTTTCTTT; cdr3_aa: CAITPTPNTEAFF
v_call: TRBV15; d_call: -; j_call: TRBJ1-5; cdr3_length: 16; clone_size: -; cdr3_nt: TGTGCCACCAGCAGTGAAACAGGCCAGGGGCATCAGCCCCAGCATTTT; cdr3_aa: CATSSETGQGHQPQHF
v_call: TRBV20-1; d_call: -; j_call: TRBJ2-1; cdr3_length: 12; clone_size: -; cdr3_nt: TGCAGTGCTAGAGATCAAGGGATTGAGCAGTTCTTC; cdr3_aa: CSARDQGIEQFF
v_call: TRBV14; d_call: -; j_call: TRBJ1-4; cdr3_length: 17; clone_size: -; cdr3_nt: TGTGCCAGCAGCCAAGTTTTTTCAGTTGCAACTAATGAAAAACTGTTTTTT; cdr3_aa: CASSQVFSVATNEKLFF
v_call: TRBV6-2/TRBV6-3; d_call: -; j_call: TRBJ2-4; cdr3_length: 14; clone_size: few; cdr3_nt: TGTGCCAGCAGTTACTCAGGGGCCAAAAACATTCAGTACTTC; cdr3_aa: CASSYSGAKNIQYF
v_call: TRBV4-2; d_call: TRBD2; j_call: TRBJ2-7; cdr3_length: 15; clone_size: -; cdr3_nt: TGTGCCAGCAGCCAAAGGCGGGAGGTGGAATACGAGCAGTACTTC; cdr3_aa: CASSQRREVEYEQYF
v_call: TRBV20-1; d_call: TRBD2; j_call: TRBJ2-5; cdr3_length: 15; clone_size: few; cdr3_nt: TGCAGTGCTAGTGTGGGGGGGATCTATAGAGAGACCCAGTACTTC; cdr3_aa: CSASVGGIYRETQYF
v_call: TRBV18; d_call: -; j_call: TRBJ2-7; cdr3_length: 14; clone_size: -; cdr3_nt: TGTGCCAGCCCCCCAGGGGGGGAGCCCTACGAGCGGTACTTC; cdr3_aa: CASPPGGEPYERYF
v_call: TRBV5-1; d_call: TRBD1; j_call: TRBJ1-1; cdr3_length: 16; clone_size: few; cdr3_nt: TGCGCCAGCAGCCCTGGAGCTGGACAGGGGAACACTGAAGCTTTCTTT; cdr3_aa: CASSPGAGQGNTEAFF
v_call: TRBV12-5; d_call: TRBD1; j_call: TRBJ2-1; cdr3_length: 15; clone_size: -; cdr3_nt: TGTGCTAGTGGTCCACCGACAGGGGTCTACAATGAGCAGTTCTTC; cdr3_aa: CASGPPTGVYNEQFF
v_call: TRBV29-1; d_call: -; j_call: TRBJ2-5; cdr3_length: 13; clone_size: -; cdr3_nt: TGCAGCGTTGAAGTCCAAGAGTATGAGACCCAGTACTTC; cdr3_aa: CSVEVQEYETQYF
v_call: TRBV29-1; d_call: -; j_call: TRBJ2-1; cdr3_length: 15; clone_size: -; cdr3_nt: TGCAGCGTTGAAAAGGGCAGGGATCTCTACAATGGGCAGTTCTTC; cdr3_aa: CSVEKGRDLYNGQFF
v_call: TRBV29-1; d_call: -; j_call: TRBJ2-7; cdr3_length: 11; clone_size: -; cdr3_nt: TGCAGCGTTGAGAACGGGTACGAGCAGTACTTC; cdr3_aa: CSVENGYEQYF
v_call: TRBV25-1; d_call: TRBD1; j_call: TRBJ1-2; cdr3_length: 14; clone_size: -; cdr3_nt: TGTGCCAGCAGCGGGACAGGGCCTTCCTATGGCTACACCTTC; cdr3_aa: CASSGTGPSYGYTF
v_call: TRBV29-1; d_call: TRBD2; j_call: TRBJ2-1; cdr3_length: 12; clone_size: -; cdr3_nt: TGCAGCGTTGCCTGGGGGGGAAATGAGCAGTTCTTC; cdr3_aa: CSVAWGGNEQFF
v_call: TRBV5-6; d_call: TRBD2; j_call: TRBJ2-7; cdr3_length: 15; clone_size: once; cdr3_nt: TGTGCCAGCAGCTCCGTGACTAGCGGGATCTACGAGCAGTACTTC; cdr3_aa: CASSSVTSGIYEQYF
v_call: TRBV25-1; d_call: -; j_call: TRBJ2-5; cdr3_length: 14; clone_size: few; cdr3_nt: TGTGCCAGCAGTGACAGGTCGGGGGTGGAGACCCAGTACTTC; cdr3_aa: CASSDRSGVETQYF
v_call: TRBV20-1; d_call: -; j_call: TRBJ2-4; cdr3_length: 14; clone_size: -; cdr3_nt: TGCAGTGCCCGAGGGGGGGCCACCAAAAACATTCAGTACTTC; cdr3_aa: CSARGGATKNIQYF
v_call: TRBV18; d_call: -; j_call: TRBJ2-3; cdr3_length: 15; clone_size: -; cdr3_nt: TGTGCCAGCTCACCTAGGATCTCGGATCAAGATACGCAGTATTTT; cdr3_aa: CASSPRISDQDTQYF
v_call: TRBV12-3/TRBV12-4; d_call: -; j_call: TRBJ1-2; cdr3_length: 12; clone_size: few; cdr3_nt: TGTGCCAGCACCCCGGGAGCCTATGGCTACACCTTC; cdr3_aa: CASTPGAYGYTF
v_call: TRBV5-6; d_call: -; j_call: TRBJ1-2; cdr3_length: 13; clone_size: -; cdr3_nt: TGTGCCAGCATAGGGTCTGACCTTTATGGCTACACCTTC; cdr3_aa: CASIGSDLYGYTF
v_call: TRBV6-1; d_call: TRBD2; j_call: TRBJ2-1; cdr3_length: 16; clone_size: -; cdr3_nt: TGTGCCAGCAGTGAATTCCCGGGGCTAGCGGGGGGCGGGCAGTTCTTC; cdr3_aa: CASSEFPGLAGGGQFF
v_call: TRBV20-1; d_call: -; j_call: TRBJ1-3; cdr3_length: 14; clone_size: -; cdr3_nt: TGCAGTGCTAGAAATCAGGGGACGGGAAGCACCATATATTTT; cdr3_aa: CSARNQGTGSTIYF
v_call: TRBV25-1; d_call: -; j_call: TRBJ2-1; cdr3_length: 13; clone_size: -; cdr3_nt: TGTGCCAGCAGCAGCCCCGTTAGAGAGACCCAGTTCTTC; cdr3_aa: CASSSPVRETQFF
v_call: TRBV20-1; d_call: -; j_call: TRBJ2-4; cdr3_length: 16; clone_size: -; cdr3_nt: TGCAGTGCCGGGTTCCTGGGCAGCCCCCGTAACAATGAGCAGTACTTC; cdr3_aa: CSAGFLGSPRNNEQYF
v_call: TRBV20-1; d_call: -; j_call: TRBJ2-7; cdr3_length: 12; clone_size: -; cdr3_nt: TGCAGTGCTAGAGTTAGTACCTACGAGCAGTACTTC; cdr3_aa: CSARVSTYEQYF
v_call: TRBV10-3; d_call: -; j_call: TRBJ2-3; cdr3_length: 13; clone_size: -; cdr3_nt: TGTGCCATCAGTGAGCCGCCGGGGGATACGCAGTATTTT; cdr3_aa: CAISEPPGDTQYF
v_call: TRBV6-6; d_call: -; j_call: TRBJ2-7; cdr3_length: 14; clone_size: -; cdr3_nt: TGTGCCAGCAGCGGAGGCAGGGGGGCCTACGAGCAGTACTTC; cdr3_aa: CASSGGRGAYEQYF